The source of this T cell receptor (beta chain) is a study of CD8 T cells in ankylosing spondylitis. The study, taken as a whole, reports: Blood of patients with ankylosing spondylitis appeared to be characterized by a TCR beta motif of fewer than 10 highly homologous variants. Several of the motif variants were reported before in synovial fluid and blood from reactive arthritis. Matched synovial fluid from ankylosing spondylitis patients was reported to be enriched for disease-linked clones. Within peripheral blood, clones linked to disease were CD8+ and relatively rare.

The germline V gene encodes CDR1 GTSNPN and CDR2 SVGIG (reference sequence). This CDR3 has 13 amino acids. Trimming at V came to 8 bases and at J to 3 bases, leaving 4 bases not matched to a gene. As the method for making TCR beta libraries, quantitative 5'-RACE with molecular barcodes was used. TCRdb fed the 5' RACE reads into MiXCR, producing one record per CDR3 protein. The sample lists some 840,000 distinct CDR3 sequences, approximately 12% occurring once. This clonotype appeared a single time. No antigen is known for it. The sequenced sample consisted of blood, either unsorted or a sorted T cell fraction (not recorded which). The chain couples TRBV30 to TRBJ2-2; 9 bases map to TRBD2. The receptor comes from a male donor with ankylosing spondylitis. The CDR3 bases are TGTGCCGTAGCGGGAGTGTACACCGGGGAGCTGTTTTTT. Amino acid sequence: CAVAGVYTGELFF.